This T cell receptor beta chain was captured by sequencing in a study of siplizumab effects on memory and regulatory T cells. Notes on the study in general: Alloreactive CD4+ clones that could be mapped were on average 68.8% Treg-derived with siplizumab, against around 27% in controls. Proliferating clones, CD4+ or CD8+, lacked an assignable naive or memory phenotype in roughly 80-97% of cases.

Method: immunoSEQ multiplex PCR; TCRdb's copy keeps in-frame clones and lacks some. The table has about 50,000 clones, about 94% seen once. This clone was found once. Its antigen remains unidentified. This sequence originates from a human donor in good health. Material for sequencing was CD8+ T cells sorted from blood.

The CDR3: CASSEGLAGLWTGELFF. The CDR3 DNA follows: TGTGCCAGCTCAGAGGGACTAGCGGGTCTCTGGACCGGGGAGCTGTTTTTT. The chain links TRBV18 to TRBJ2-2; 12 positions agree with TRBD2. V lost 5 bases, J lost 5 bases, and 9 bases stayed unmatched. Germline V gene lookup returns CDR1 KGHSH and CDR2 LQKENI. The CDR3 covers 17 residues.